This TCR beta chain was observed in a study of T-cell memory formation after mild COVID-19. V lost 1 base and J 0 bases, leaving 7 bases between the germline ends. In germline, CDR1 is DFQATT, CDR2 SNEGSKA (reference sequence). This CDR3 has 15 amino acids. Points from the study as a whole: A subset of responding clones appeared in pre-infection memory, suggesting cross-reactive memory joined.

5'RACE primed at constant segments yielded TCR alpha and TCR beta cDNA libraries bearing sample barcodes and UMIs. TCRdb reanalysed the 5' RACE reads using MiXCR and keeps one entry per CDR3 protein. This sample yields a few hundred thousand distinct CDR3 sequences, of which over 25% are seen a single time; approximately 15% belongs to the top ten. A note on this clonotype: No antigen is known for it.

Specimen: PBMCs or a T cell subset sorted from them (not recorded which). The receptor comes from an adult woman who had mild COVID-19 (a few samples of this study predate the infection). Cell type and time point are not known. The chain links TRBV20-1 to TRBJ1-6; D not certain. The CDR3 nucleotides are TGCAGTGCTAGAGTCGGTAGCTCCTATAATTCACCCCTCCACTTT. Encoded protein: CSARVGSSYNSPLHF.